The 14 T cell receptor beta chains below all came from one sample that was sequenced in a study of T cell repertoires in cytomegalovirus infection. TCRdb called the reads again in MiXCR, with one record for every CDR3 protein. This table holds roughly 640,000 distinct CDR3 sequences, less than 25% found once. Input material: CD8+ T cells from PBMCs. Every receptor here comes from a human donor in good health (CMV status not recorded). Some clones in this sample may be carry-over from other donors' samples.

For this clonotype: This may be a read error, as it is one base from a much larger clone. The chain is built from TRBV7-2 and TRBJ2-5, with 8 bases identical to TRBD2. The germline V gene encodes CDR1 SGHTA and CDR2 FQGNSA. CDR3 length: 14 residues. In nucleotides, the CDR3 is TGTGTCAGCAGCATGAGCGGGGGTCAAGAGACCCAGTACTTC. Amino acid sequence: CVSSMSGGQETQYF.

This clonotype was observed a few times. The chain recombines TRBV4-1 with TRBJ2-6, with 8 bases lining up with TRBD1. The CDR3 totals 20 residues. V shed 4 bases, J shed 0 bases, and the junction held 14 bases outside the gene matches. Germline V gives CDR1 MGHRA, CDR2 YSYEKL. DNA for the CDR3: TGCGCCAGCAGCCCCCTCCCCGGGCAGGGGGCATACTCTGGGGCCAACGTCCTGACTTTC. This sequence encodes CASSPLPGQGAYSGANVLTF.

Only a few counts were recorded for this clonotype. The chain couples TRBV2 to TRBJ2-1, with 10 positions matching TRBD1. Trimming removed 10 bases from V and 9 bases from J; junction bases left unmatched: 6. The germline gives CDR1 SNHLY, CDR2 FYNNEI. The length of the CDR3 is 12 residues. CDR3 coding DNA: TGTGCCATTCTAGACAGGGGGCTTGAGCAGTTCTTC. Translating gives CAILDRGLEQFF.

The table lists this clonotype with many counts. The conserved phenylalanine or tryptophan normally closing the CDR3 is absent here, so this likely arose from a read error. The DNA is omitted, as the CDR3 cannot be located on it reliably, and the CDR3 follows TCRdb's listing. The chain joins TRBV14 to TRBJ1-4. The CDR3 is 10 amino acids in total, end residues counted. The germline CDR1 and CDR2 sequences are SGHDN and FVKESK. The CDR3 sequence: CASSSIRPRL.

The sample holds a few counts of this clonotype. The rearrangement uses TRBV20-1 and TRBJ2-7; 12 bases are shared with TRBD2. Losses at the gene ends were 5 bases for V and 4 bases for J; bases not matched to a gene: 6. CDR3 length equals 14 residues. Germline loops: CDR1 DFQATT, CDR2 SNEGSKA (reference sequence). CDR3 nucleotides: TGCAGTGCTTTTCTAGCGGGGGGGCCGTACGAGCAGTACGTC. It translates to CSAFLAGGPYEQYV.

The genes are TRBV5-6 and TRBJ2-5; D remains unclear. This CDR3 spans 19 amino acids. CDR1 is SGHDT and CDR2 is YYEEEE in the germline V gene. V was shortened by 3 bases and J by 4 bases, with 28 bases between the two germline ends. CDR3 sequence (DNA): TGTGCCAGCAGCTCGAAGCCGTACCGTGCAGGCGTGATGGGAGAGACCCAGTACTTC. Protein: CASSSKPYRAGVMGETQYF.

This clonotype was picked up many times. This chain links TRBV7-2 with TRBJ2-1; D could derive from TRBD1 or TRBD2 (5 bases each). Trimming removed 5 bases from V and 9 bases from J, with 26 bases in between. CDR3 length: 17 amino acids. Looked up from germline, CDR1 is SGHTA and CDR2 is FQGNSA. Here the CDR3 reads CASSLPAGRPLRGEQFF. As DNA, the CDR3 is TGTGCCAGCAGCCTCCCGGCAGGGAGACCCTTAAGGGGTGAGCAGTTCTTC.

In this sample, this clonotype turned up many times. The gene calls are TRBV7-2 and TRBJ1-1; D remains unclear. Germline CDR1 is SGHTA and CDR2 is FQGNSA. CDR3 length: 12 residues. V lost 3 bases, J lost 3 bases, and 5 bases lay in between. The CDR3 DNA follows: TGTGCCAGCAGCTTCTGGGACACTGAAGCTTTCTTT. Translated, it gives CASSFWDTEAFF.

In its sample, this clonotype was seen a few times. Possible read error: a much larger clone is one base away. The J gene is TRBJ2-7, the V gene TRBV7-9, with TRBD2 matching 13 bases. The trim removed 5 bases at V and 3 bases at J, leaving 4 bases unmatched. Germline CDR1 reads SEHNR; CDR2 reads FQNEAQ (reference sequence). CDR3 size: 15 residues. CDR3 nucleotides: TGTGCCAGCAGCCCCCGGACTAGCGGGGGCTACGAGCAGTACTTC. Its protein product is CASSPRTSGGYEQYF.

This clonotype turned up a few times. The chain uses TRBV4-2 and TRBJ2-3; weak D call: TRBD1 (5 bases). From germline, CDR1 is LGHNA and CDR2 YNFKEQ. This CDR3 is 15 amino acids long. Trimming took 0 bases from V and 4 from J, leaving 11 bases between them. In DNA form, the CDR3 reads TGTGCCAGCAGCCAAGAAAAATTAGGGGCAGATACGCAGTATTTT. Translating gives CASSQEKLGADTQYF.

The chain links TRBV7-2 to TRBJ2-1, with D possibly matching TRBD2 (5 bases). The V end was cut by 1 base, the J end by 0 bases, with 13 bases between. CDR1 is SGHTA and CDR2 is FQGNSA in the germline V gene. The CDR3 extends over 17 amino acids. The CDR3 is CASSLEGPGSSYNEQFF. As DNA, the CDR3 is TGTGCCAGCAGCTTAGAAGGACCGGGGAGCTCCTACAATGAGCAGTTCTTC.

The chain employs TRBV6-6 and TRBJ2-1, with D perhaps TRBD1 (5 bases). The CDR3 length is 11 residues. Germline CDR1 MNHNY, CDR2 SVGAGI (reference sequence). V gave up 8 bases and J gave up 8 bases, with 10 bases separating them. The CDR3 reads CASDRGDEQFF. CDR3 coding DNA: TGTGCCAGCGATAGGGGCGATGAGCAGTTCTTC.

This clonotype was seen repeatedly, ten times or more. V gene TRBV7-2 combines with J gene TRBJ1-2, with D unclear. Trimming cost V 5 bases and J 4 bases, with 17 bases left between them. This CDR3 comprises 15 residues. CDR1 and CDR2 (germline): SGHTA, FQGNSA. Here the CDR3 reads CASSLRHGVGYGYTF. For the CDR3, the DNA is TGTGCCAGCAGCCTCCGACACGGGGTAGGCTATGGCTACACCTTC.

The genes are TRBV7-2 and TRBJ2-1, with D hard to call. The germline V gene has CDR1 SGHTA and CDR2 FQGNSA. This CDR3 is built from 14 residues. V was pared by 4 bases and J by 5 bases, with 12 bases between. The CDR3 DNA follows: TGTGCCAGCAGCTACCTGGGTAAAAACAATGAGCAGTTCTTC. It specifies CASSYLGKNNEQFF.